This TCR beta chain was captured in a study of cytomegalovirus exposure and HLA in healthy donors. Broader study findings: DRB1 had the most TCR associations and HLA-C the fewest, a later analysis found, with rates varying by HLA locus. TCR beta sequences reportedly predicted most subjects' HLA-A and HLA-B alleles accurately. The dataset shows that most TCR sequences were rare, while some public TCRs occurred in many donors.

The study ran its PCR with 60 Vbeta and 13 Jbeta primers. Here immunoSEQ multiplex PCR was the method, and the copy in TCRdb shows in-frame clones only, minus some. The sample holds 300,000 or so clones, almost 85% seen once. Regarding this clone: The antigen remains undetermined.

This clonotype was sampled from a woman in her thirties or forties in good health and CMV-seropositive. Sequencing used PBMCs.

CDR3 amino acids: CSVGGDTGELFF. DNA of the CDR3: TGCAGCGTTGGGGGCGACACCGGGGAGCTGTTTTTT. This chain joins TRBV29-1 and TRBJ2-2; D may be TRBD1 (5 bases). This CDR3 contains 12 residues. Germline V gene lookup returns CDR1 SQVTM and CDR2 ANQGSEA. With 4 bases removed from V and 3 bases from J, the gap between germline ends came to 6 bases.